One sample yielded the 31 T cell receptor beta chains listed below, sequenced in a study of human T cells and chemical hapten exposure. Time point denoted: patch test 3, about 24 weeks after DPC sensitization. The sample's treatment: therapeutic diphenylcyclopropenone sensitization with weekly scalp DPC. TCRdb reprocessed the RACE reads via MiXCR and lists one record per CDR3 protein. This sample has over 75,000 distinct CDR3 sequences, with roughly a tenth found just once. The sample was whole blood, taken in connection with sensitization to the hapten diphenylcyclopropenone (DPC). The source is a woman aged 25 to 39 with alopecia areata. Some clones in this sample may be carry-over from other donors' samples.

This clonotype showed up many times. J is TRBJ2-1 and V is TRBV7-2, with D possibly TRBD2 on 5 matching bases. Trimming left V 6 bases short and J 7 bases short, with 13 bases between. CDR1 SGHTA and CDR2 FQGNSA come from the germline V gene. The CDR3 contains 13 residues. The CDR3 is CASSWRNLNEQFF. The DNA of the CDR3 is TGTGCCAGCAGTTGGAGGAATTTGAATGAGCAGTTCTTC.

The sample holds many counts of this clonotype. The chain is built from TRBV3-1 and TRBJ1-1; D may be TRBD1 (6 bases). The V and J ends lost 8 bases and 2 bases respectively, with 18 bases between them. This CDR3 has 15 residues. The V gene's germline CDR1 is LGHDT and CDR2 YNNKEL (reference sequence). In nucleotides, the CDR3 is TGTGCCAGCTTGAAATCATCGGGGGGCAACACTGAAGCTTTCTTT. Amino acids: CASLKSSGGNTEAFF.

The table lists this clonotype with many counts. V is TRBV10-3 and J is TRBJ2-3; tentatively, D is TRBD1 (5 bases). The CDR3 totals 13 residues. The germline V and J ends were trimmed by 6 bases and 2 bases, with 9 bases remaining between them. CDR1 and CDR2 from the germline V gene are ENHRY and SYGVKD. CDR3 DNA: TGTGCCATCAGCCTGACAGACACAGATACGCAGTATTTT. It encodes CAISLTDTDTQYF.

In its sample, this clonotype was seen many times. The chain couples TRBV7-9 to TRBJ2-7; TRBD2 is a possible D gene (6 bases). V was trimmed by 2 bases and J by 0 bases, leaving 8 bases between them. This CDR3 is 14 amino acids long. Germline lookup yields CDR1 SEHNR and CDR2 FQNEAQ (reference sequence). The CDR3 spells CASSLIGGSYEQYV. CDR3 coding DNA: TGTGCCAGCAGCTTAATCGGGGGCTCCTACGAGCAGTACGTC.

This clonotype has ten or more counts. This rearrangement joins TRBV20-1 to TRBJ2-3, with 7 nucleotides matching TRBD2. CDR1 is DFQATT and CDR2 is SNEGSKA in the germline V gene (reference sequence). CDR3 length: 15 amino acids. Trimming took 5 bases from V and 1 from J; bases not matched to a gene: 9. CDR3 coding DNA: TGCAGTGCTCCGGAAGGCGGGAGCGGCACAGATACGCAGTATTTT. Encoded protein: CSAPEGGSGTDTQYF.

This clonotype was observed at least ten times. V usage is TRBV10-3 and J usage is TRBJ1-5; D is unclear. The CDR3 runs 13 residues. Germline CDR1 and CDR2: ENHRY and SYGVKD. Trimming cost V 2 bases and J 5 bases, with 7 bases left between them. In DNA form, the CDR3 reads TGTGCCATCAGTGAGGGTAGGGATCAGCCCCAGCATTTT. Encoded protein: CAISEGRDQPQHF.

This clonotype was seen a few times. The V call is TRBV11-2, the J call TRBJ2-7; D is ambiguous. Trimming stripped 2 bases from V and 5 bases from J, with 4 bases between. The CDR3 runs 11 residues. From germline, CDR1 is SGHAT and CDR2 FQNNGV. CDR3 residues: CASSLRDEQYF. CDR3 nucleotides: TGTGCCAGCAGCTTAAGGGACGAGCAGTACTTC.

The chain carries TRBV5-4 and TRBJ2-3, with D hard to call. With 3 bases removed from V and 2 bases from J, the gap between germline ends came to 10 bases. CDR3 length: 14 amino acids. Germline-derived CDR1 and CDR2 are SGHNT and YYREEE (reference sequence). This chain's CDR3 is CASSYDPNTDTQYF. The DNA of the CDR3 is TGTGCCAGCAGCTACGACCCAAACACAGATACGCAGTATTTT.

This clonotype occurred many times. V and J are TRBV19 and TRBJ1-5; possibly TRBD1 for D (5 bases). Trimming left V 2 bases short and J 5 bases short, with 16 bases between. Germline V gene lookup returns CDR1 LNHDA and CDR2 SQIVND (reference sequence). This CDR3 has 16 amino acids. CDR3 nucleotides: TGTGCCAGTAGTATAACAGGAGGGAGGGCCCATCAGCCCCAGCATTTT. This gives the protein CASSITGGRAHQPQHF. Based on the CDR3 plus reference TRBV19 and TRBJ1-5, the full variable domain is DGGITQSPKYLFRKEGQNVTLSCEQNLNHDAMYWYRQDPGQGLRLIYYSQIVNDFQKGDIAEGYSVSREKKESFPLTVTSAQKNPTAFYLCASSITGGRAHQPQHFGDGTRLSIL.

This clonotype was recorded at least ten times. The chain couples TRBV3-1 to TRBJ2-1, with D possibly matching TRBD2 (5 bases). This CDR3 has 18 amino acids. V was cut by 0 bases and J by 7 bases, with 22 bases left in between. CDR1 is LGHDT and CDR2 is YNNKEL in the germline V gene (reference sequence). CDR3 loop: CASSQDGPRRRSGNEQFF. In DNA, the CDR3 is TGTGCCAGCAGCCAAGATGGCCCGAGGAGGAGGTCGGGAAATGAGCAGTTCTTC.

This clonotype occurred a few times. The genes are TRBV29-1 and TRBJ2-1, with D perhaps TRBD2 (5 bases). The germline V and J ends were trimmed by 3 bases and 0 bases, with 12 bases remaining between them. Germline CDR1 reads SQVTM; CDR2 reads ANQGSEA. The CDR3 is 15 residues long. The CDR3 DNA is TGCAGCGTTGATGCCTGGGAGAGCTCCTACAATGAGCAGTTCTTC. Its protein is CSVDAWESSYNEQFF.

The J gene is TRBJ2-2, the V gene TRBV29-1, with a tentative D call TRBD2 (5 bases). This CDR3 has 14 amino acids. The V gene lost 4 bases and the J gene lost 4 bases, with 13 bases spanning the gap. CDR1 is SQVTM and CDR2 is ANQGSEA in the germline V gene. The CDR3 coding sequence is TGCAGCGTTGTCGTGGGAGTGGGCACCGGGGAGCTGTTTTTT. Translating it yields CSVVVGVGTGELFF.

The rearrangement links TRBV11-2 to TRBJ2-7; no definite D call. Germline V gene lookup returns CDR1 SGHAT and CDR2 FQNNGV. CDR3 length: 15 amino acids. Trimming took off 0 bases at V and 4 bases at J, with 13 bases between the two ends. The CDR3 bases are TGTGCCAGCAGCTTAGATCCCTGGCCTAGGTACGAGCAGTACTTC. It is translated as CASSLDPWPRYEQYF. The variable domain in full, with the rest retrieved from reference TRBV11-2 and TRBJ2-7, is EAGVAQSPRYKIIEKRQSVAFWCNPISGHATLYWYQQILGQGPKLLIQFQNNGVVDDSQLPKDRFSAERLKGVDSTLKIQPAKLEDSAVYLCASSLDPWPRYEQYFGPGTRLTVT.

Written as DNA, the CDR3 is TGTGCCAGCAGCCCGTGGAGCGGGGGGCGAGAGACCCAGTACTTC. It translates to CASSPWSGGRETQYF. The chain joins TRBV5-5 to TRBJ2-5; 9 bases fit TRBD2. Losses at the gene ends were 4 bases for V and 4 bases for J; bases not matched to a gene: 8. The germline CDR1 and CDR2 sequences are SGHKS and YYEKEE (reference sequence). The CDR3 runs to 15 residues.

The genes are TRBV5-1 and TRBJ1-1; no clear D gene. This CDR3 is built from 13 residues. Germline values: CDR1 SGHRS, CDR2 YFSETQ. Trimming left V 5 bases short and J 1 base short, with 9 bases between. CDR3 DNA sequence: TGCGCCAGCAGATGGACGGGGAACACTGAAGCTTTCTTT. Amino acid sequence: CASRWTGNTEAFF.

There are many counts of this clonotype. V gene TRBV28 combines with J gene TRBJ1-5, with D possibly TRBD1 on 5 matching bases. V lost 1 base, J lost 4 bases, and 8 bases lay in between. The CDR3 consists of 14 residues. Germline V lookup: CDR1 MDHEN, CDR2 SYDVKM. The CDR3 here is CASSLSGGNQPQHF. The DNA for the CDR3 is TGTGCCAGCAGTTTATCGGGGGGTAATCAGCCCCAGCATTTT.

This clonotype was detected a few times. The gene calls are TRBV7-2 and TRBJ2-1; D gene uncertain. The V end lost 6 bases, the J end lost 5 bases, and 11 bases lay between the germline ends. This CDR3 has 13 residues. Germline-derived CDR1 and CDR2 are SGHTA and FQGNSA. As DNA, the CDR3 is TGTGCCAGCAGGCTAAATTCGAACAATGAGCAGTTCTTC. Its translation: CASRLNSNNEQFF.

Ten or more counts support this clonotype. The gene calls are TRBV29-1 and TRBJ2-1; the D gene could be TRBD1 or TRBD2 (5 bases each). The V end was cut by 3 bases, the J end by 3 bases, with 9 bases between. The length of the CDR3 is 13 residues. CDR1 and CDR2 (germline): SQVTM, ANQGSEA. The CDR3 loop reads CSVEGTIYNEQFF. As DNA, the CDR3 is TGCAGCGTTGAGGGGACCATCTACAATGAGCAGTTCTTC.

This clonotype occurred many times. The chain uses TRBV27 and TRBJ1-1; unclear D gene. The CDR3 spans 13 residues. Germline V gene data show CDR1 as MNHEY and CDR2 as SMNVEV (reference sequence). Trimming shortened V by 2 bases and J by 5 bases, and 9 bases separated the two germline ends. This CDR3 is CASSLTAGTEAFF. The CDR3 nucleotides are TGTGCCAGCAGTTTAACCGCGGGGACTGAAGCTTTCTTT.

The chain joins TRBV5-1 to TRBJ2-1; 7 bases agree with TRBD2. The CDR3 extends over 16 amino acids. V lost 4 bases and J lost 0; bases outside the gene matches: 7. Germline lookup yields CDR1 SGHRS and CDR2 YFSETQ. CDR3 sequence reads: CASSGEGFGSYNEQFF. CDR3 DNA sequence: TGCGCCAGCAGCGGGGAGGGTTTCGGCTCCTACAATGAGCAGTTCTTC.

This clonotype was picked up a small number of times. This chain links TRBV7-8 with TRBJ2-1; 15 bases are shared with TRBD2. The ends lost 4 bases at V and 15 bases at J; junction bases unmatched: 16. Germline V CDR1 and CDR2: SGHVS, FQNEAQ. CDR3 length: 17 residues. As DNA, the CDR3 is TGTGCCAGCAGCTCAGGACTAGCGGGGGGGCAACGGCGGGTTCGGTTCTTC. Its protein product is CASSSGLAGGQRRVRFF.

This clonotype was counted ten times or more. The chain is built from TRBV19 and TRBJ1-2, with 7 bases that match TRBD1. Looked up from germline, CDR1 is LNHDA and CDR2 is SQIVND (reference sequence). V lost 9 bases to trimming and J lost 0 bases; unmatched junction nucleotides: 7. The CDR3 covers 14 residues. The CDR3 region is CASKRDSSNYGYTF. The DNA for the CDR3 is TGTGCCAGCAAGCGGGACAGTTCTAACTATGGCTACACCTTC.

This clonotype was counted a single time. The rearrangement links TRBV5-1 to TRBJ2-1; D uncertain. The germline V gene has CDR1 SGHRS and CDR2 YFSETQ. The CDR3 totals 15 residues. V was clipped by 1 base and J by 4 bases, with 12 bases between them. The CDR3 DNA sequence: TGCGCCAGCAGCTTGTACCCAGATCAATACAATGAGCAGTTCTTC. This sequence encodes CASSLYPDQYNEQFF.

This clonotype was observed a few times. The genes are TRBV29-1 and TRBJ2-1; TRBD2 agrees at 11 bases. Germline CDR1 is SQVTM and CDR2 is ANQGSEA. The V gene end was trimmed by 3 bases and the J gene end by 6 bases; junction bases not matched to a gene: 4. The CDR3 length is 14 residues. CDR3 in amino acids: CSVDLAGGPNEQFF. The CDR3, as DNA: TGCAGCGTTGATCTAGCGGGAGGCCCCAATGAGCAGTTCTTC.

The CDR3 protein is CATSLDTQYF. In DNA form, the CDR3 reads TGTGCCACTTCCCTTGATACGCAGTATTTT. The chain recombines TRBV25-1 with TRBJ2-3; no clear D gene. This CDR3 spans 10 amino acids. Germline V gives CDR1 MGHDK, CDR2 SYGVNS. Trimming cost V 10 bases and J 6 bases, with 8 bases left between them. The variable domain in full, completed from reference TRBV25-1 and TRBJ2-3, reads EADIYQTPRYLVIGTGKKITLECSQTMGHDKMYWYQQDPGMELHLIHYSYGVNSTEKGDLSSESTVSRIRTEHFPLTLESARPSHTSQYLCATSLDTQYFGPGTRLTVL.

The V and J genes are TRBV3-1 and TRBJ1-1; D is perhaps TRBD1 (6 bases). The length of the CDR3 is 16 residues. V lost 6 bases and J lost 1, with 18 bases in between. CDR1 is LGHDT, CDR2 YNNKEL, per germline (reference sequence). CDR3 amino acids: CASRLSSQGANTEAFF. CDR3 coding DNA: TGTGCCAGCAGACTTTCCTCACAGGGAGCGAACACTGAAGCTTTCTTT.

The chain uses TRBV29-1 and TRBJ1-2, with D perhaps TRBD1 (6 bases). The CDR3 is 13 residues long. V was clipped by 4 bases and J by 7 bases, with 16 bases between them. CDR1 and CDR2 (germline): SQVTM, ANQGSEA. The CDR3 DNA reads TGCAGCGTTGGGTACTACAGGGAAAGTGGCTACACCTTC. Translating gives CSVGYYRESGYTF.

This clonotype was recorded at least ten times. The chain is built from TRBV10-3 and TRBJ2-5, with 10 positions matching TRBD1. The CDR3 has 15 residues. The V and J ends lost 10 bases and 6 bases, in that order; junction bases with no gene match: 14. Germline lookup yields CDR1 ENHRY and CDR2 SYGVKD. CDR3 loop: CATRPGTGDGQTQYF. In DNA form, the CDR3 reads TGTGCCACCAGGCCCGGGACAGGGGACGGACAGACCCAGTACTTC.

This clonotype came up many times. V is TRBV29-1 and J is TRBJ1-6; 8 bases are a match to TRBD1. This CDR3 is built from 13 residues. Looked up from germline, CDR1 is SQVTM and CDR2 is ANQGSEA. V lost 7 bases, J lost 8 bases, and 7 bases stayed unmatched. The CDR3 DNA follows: TGCAGCGCTTCAGGGGGCGCGGATTCACCCCTCCACTTT. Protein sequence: CSASGGADSPLHF.

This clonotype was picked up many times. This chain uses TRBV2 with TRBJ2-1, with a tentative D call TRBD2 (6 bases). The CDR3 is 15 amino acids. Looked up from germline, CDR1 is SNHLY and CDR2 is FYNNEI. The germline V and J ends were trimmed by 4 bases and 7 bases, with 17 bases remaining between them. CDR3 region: CASSVTRGNINEQFF. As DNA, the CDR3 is TGTGCCAGCAGTGTGACCCGGGGGAACATTAATGAGCAGTTCTTC.

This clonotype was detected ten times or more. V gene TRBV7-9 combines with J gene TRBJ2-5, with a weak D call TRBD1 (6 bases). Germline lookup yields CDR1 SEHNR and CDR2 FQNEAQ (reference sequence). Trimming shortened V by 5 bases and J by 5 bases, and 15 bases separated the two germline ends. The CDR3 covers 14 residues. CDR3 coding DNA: TGTGCCAGCAGCGCCGGACAGAAGGAGGAGACCCAGTACTTC. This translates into CASSAGQKEETQYF.